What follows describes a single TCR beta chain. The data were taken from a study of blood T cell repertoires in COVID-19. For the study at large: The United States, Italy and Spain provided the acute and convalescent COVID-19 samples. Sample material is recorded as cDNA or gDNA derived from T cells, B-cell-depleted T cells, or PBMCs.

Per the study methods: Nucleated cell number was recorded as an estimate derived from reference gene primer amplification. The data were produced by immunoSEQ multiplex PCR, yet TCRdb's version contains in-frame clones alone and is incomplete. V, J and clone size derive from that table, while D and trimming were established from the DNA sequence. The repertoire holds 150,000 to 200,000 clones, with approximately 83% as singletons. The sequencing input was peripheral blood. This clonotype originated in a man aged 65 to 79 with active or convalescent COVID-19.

CDR3 sequence reads: CASSRGTAGSNQPQHF. DNA of the CDR3: TGCGCCAGCAGCCGAGGGACTGCGGGAAGCAATCAGCCCCAGCATTTT. The V gene is TRBV4-3, the J gene TRBJ1-5; a possible D gene is TRBD1 (5 bases). Germline CDR1 LGHNA, CDR2 YSLEER. V lost 4 bases, J lost 1 base, and 14 bases lay in between. The CDR3 runs to 16 residues.